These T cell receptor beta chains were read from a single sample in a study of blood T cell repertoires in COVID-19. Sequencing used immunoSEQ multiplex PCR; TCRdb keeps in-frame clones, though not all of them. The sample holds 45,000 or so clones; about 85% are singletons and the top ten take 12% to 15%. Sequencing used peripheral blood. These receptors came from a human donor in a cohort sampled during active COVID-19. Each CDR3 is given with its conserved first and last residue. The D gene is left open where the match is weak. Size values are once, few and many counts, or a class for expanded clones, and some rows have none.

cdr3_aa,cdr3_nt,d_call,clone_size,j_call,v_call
CSVEVGRKNTEAFF,TGCAGCGTTGAAGTTGGCAGGAAGAACACTGAAGCTTTCTTT,-,-,TRBJ1-1,TRBV29-1
CASSLSTGENEKLFF,TGTGCCAGCAGCTTATCGACAGGGGAAAACGAAAAACTGTTTTTT,TRBD1,-,TRBJ1-4,TRBV7-6
CASAPAAPNTEAFF,TGTGCCAGCGCCCCGGCGGCCCCGAACACTGAAGCTTTCTTT,-,few,TRBJ1-1,TRBV6-5
CASSNLGQDQETQYF,TGTGCCAGCAGCAACCTGGGACAAGATCAAGAGACCCAGTACTTC,-,-,TRBJ2-5,TRBV7-9
CASSPQASGFTDTQYF,TGTGCCAGCTCACCACAGGCTAGCGGATTCACAGATACGCAGTATTTT,TRBD2,-,TRBJ2-3,TRBV18
CASSFIQGNSPLHF,TGTGCCAGCAGTTTTATACAGGGGAATTCACCCCTCCACTTT,TRBD1,-,TRBJ1-6,TRBV27
CASSPGGGDTQYF,TGTGCCAGCTCACCAGGGGGGGGAGATACGCAGTATTTT,TRBD2,-,TRBJ2-3,TRBV18
CASSPGGFEETQYF,TGTGCCAGCAGCCCCGGGGGGTTCGAGGAGACCCAGTACTTC,TRBD2,-,TRBJ2-5,TRBV5-4
CASSPIGTGGPSEAFF,TGTGCCAGCTCACCAATCGGGACAGGGGGGCCCTCTGAAGCTTTCTTT,TRBD1,-,TRBJ1-1,TRBV18
CASRLGQGAYGYTF,TGTGCCAGCAGATTGGGACAGGGCGCCTATGGCTACACCTTC,TRBD1,-,TRBJ1-2,TRBV2
CASSLARAGTGELFF,TGCGCCAGCAGCTTGGCCAGGGCGGGAACCGGGGAGCTGTTTTTT,-,-,TRBJ2-2,TRBV5-1
CASSINQETQYF,TGTGCCAGTAGTATTAACCAAGAGACCCAGTACTTC,-,-,TRBJ2-5,TRBV19
CASSAGTWDEQFF,TGTGCCAGCAGCGCCGGGACTTGGGATGAGCAGTTCTTC,-,once,TRBJ2-1,TRBV7-3
CASSLDEDSYNEQFF,TGTGCCAGCAGCTTAGACGAGGACTCTTACAATGAGCAGTTCTTC,-,-,TRBJ2-1,TRBV11-3
CASSPPRTGSETQYF,TGCGCCAGCAGCCCTCCCCGGACAGGGAGTGAGACCCAGTACTTC,TRBD1,-,TRBJ2-5,TRBV5-1
CAWRDPGRYTEAFF,TGTGCCTGGAGGGATCCAGGCAGATACACTGAAGCTTTCTTT,-,-,TRBJ1-1,TRBV30
CASSKGQGYQPQHF,TGTGCCAGTAGTAAGGGACAAGGGTATCAGCCCCAGCATTTT,-,-,TRBJ1-5,TRBV19
CASSPGVTEAFF,TGTGCCAGTAGCCCAGGGGTGACTGAAGCTTTCTTT,-,-,TRBJ1-1,TRBV19
CASSGVDSPGNEQFF,TGCGCCAGCAGTGGGGTGGACAGCCCTGGTAATGAGCAGTTCTTC,-,-,TRBJ2-1,TRBV10-1
CASSKGTPFNYGYTF,TGTGCCAGCAGCAAAGGGACACCGTTTAACTATGGCTACACCTTC,-,-,TRBJ1-2,TRBV21-1
CASGTGGGYTF,TGTGCCAGCGGGACAGGGGGGGGCTACACCTTC,TRBD1,-,TRBJ1-2,TRBV28
CAISEGQYNEKLFF,TGTGCCATCAGTGAGGGACAGTATAATGAAAAACTGTTTTTT,-,-,TRBJ1-4,TRBV10-3
CASSLGQGISYEQYF,TGTGCCAGCAGCTTAGGACAGGGTATCTCCTACGAGCAGTACTTC,TRBD1,few,TRBJ2-7,TRBV7-9
CASSDPSGGRDEQFF,TGTGCCAGCAGTGACCCTAGCGGGGGGAGGGATGAGCAGTTCTTC,TRBD2,-,TRBJ2-1,TRBV6-6
CASSVGAGETQYF,TGTGCCAGCAGCGTAGGAGCCGGGGAGACCCAGTACTTC,-,-,TRBJ2-5,TRBV9
CASSLQSSTDTQYF,TGTGCCAGCAGCTTACAGTCTAGCACAGATACGCAGTATTTT,-,-,TRBJ2-3,TRBV7-2
CASRKGLPGGTEAFF,TGTGCCAGCAGGAAGGGACTCCCAGGAGGCACTGAAGCTTTCTTT,-,-,TRBJ1-1,TRBV2
CASSSRQGSWNEQFF,TGTGCCAGCAGCTCTAGACAGGGGTCGTGGAATGAGCAGTTCTTC,TRBD1,-,TRBJ2-1,TRBV9
CASSPGTVPTNYGYTF,TGTGCCAGTAGTCCGGGGACAGTCCCCACTAACTATGGCTACACCTTC,TRBD1,-,TRBJ1-2,TRBV19
CASSLADTSREQFF,TGCGCCAGCAGCTTGGCGGATACTTCTAGGGAGCAGTTCTTC,-,-,TRBJ2-1,TRBV5-1